What follows are 21 T cell receptor beta chains derived from one specimen sequenced in a study of beta chain features in type 1 diabetes. General study findings and limits: When Type 1 diabetes patients were examined, their TCRB CDR3s proved moderately but significantly shorter in all four CD4+ subsets.

Expressed TCRB transcripts were sequenced, since all the RNA that had been isolated was reverse transcribed. Clones were sequenced by immunoSEQ multiplex PCR, and TCRdb holds only the in-frame ones, with some missing. The data hold roughly 330,000 clones, with 13% observed a single time. What these receptors recognize is not known. The specimen was naive CD4+ T cells from blood. The source of these receptors is a woman aged 18-29 years with type 1 diabetes.

This clone was counted only a few times. V usage is TRBV28 and J usage is TRBJ2-7; a weak D match, TRBD2 (6 bases). The CDR3 length is 14 residues. Trimming removed 4 bases from V and 1 base from J, with 11 bases in between. Germline V gene lookup returns CDR1 MDHEN and CDR2 SYDVKM. The CDR3 bases are TGTGCCAGCAGTTCTGCTAGCGTTTCCTACGAGCAGTACTTC. Residues: CASSSASVSYEQYF.

The chain uses TRBV4-1 and TRBJ1-2, with 10 positions matching TRBD1. The length of the CDR3 is 14 residues. With V trimmed by 3 bases and J by 4 bases, 2 bases remained unmatched. Germline V CDR1 and CDR2: MGHRA, YSYEKL. The CDR3 reads CASSQGDRGYGYTF. The CDR3 region has the DNA TGCGCCAGCAGCCAGGGGGACAGGGGCTATGGCTACACCTTC.

This clone was recorded a few times. The rearrangement links TRBV29-1 to TRBJ2-1; tentative D call: TRBD2 (6 bases). The CDR3 has 14 amino acids. Trimming took off 5 bases at V and 7 bases at J, with 18 bases between the two ends. CDR1 is SQVTM, CDR2 ANQGSEA, per germline. CDR3 DNA: TGCAGCGTTAGGGGCGGGGTCCTCCGGAATGAGCAGTTCTTC. Translated, it gives CSVRGGVLRNEQFF.

This clone was detected only a few times. The chain links TRBV28 to TRBJ1-5; D is ambiguous. CDR1 and CDR2 (germline): MDHEN, SYDVKM. The CDR3 contains 15 residues. The V and J ends lost 7 bases and 6 bases respectively, with 19 bases between them. The DNA of the CDR3 is TGTGCCAGCACTCCCCGTTGGGCCCCATCTCAGCCCCAGCATTTT. Translating it yields CASTPRWAPSQPQHF.

The sample holds a few counts of this clone. The V gene is TRBV7-9, the J gene TRBJ2-2, with a possible D match to TRBD2 (5 bases). V lost 5 bases to trimming and J lost 4 bases, with 11 bases between them. CDR3 length: 14 residues. The germline gives CDR1 SEHNR, CDR2 FQNEAQ (reference sequence). The CDR3 protein is CASSRGQTTGELFF. CDR3 nucleotide sequence: TGTGCCAGCAGCCGCGGGCAGACCACCGGGGAGCTGTTTTTT.

The V gene is TRBV7-2, the J gene TRBJ2-3; D not resolved. The CDR3 totals 13 residues. Trimming pared 6 bases from V and 3 bases from J, leaving 10 bases between. The germline V gene encodes CDR1 SGHTA and CDR2 FQGNSA. The DNA for the CDR3 is TGTGCCAGCAGGCCTACTTCGACAGATACGCAGTATTTT. It specifies CASRPTSTDTQYF.

The CDR3 region is CASSFGLPSSYNEQFF. Here the CDR3 DNA reads TGCGCCAGCAGCTTTGGACTACCGAGCTCCTACAATGAGCAGTTCTTC. The chain recombines TRBV5-1 with TRBJ2-1, with D maybe TRBD2 (6 bases). Trimming took 2 bases from V and 0 from J, leaving 12 bases between them. Germline CDR1 is SGHRS and CDR2 is YFSETQ. This CDR3 spans 16 amino acids.

The table lists this clone with a few counts. The DNA of the CDR3 is TGTGCCAGCAAGGAAAGCTCCGCGGACATTCAGTACTTC. This encodes CASKESSADIQYF. The genes are TRBV2 and TRBJ2-4, with D hard to call. The CDR3 is 13 amino acids. Germline CDR1 and CDR2: SNHLY and FYNNEI. Trimming pared 7 bases from V and 8 bases from J, leaving 15 bases between.

Only a few counts were recorded for this clone. The rearrangement links TRBV19 to TRBJ2-2; TRBD2 aligns across 7 bases. Per germline, CDR1 LNHDA and CDR2 SQIVND (reference sequence). The CDR3 runs to 14 residues. V was clipped by 6 bases and J by 4 bases; unmatched bases: 5. CDR3: CASSTSATTGELFF. Here the CDR3 DNA reads TGTGCCAGTAGCACTAGCGCTACCACCGGGGAGCTGTTTTTT.

There are a few counts of this clone. The CDR3 sequence is CACQRTASNQPQHF. CDR3 nucleotide sequence: TGTGCCTGCCAGCGGACGGCCAGCAATCAGCCCCAGCATTTT. The chain is built from TRBV2 and TRBJ1-5; D not resolved. The CDR3 length is 14 residues. Germline lookup yields CDR1 SNHLY and CDR2 FYNNEI. Trimming removed 11 bases at V and 1 base at J, with 15 bases between.

J is TRBJ2-5 and V is TRBV25-1; the match to TRBD2 covers 14 bases. The CDR3 consists of 17 residues. Germline V gives CDR1 MGHDK, CDR2 SYGVNS. V shed 5 bases, J shed 5 bases, and the junction held 10 bases outside the gene matches. The CDR3 DNA reads as TGTGCCAGCAGTCCCCGACTAGCGGGAGGGCCCACTGAGACCCAGTACTTC. The encoded protein is CASSPRLAGGPTETQYF.

The chain has TRBV20-1 and TRBJ2-7; TRBD2 might be the D (6 bases). Trimming stripped 6 bases from V and 7 bases from J, with 13 bases between. CDR1 and CDR2 (germline): DFQATT, SNEGSKA (reference sequence). CDR3 length equals 11 residues. CDR3: CSAGRSGEQYF. CDR3 DNA: TGCAGTGCGGGGAGGTCGGGTGAGCAGTACTTC.

This clone has just a few counts. This chain connects TRBV5-1 to TRBJ1-1, with TRBD1 identical over 7 bases. Germline V CDR1 and CDR2: SGHRS, YFSETQ. Trimming cost V 2 bases and J 4 bases; bases outside gene matches: 5. CDR3 length: 14 amino acids. The CDR3, as DNA: TGCGCCAGCAGCTTAACCGGGACAGTCACTGAAGCTTTCTTT. Translation: CASSLTGTVTEAFF.

The chain uses TRBV5-1 and TRBJ2-3; D perhaps matches TRBD2 (6 bases). The V gene lost 0 bases and the J gene lost 2 bases, with 10 bases spanning the gap. CDR3 size: 15 residues. Germline CDR1 SGHRS, CDR2 YFSETQ. CDR3 in amino acids: CASSLASAYTDTQYF. Written as DNA, the CDR3 is TGCGCCAGCAGCTTGGCTAGCGCTTACACAGATACGCAGTATTTT.

The CDR3 reads CAISRSFRESEAFF. The CDR3 DNA reads TGTGCCATCAGTCGATCCTTCAGGGAATCTGAAGCTTTCTTT. The V call is TRBV10-3, the J call TRBJ1-1, with a possible D match to TRBD1 (5 bases). Trimming removed 5 bases at V and 6 bases at J, with 16 bases between. Germline-derived CDR1 and CDR2 are ENHRY and SYGVKD. The CDR3 has 14 amino acids.

This clone was recorded a few times. The rearrangement links TRBV11-2 to TRBJ2-1; 12 positions match TRBD2. CDR1 is SGHAT and CDR2 is FQNNGV in the germline V gene. The CDR3 runs 17 residues. The trim removed 4 bases at V and 8 bases at J, leaving 12 bases unmatched. As DNA, the CDR3 is TGTGCCAGCAGCTCCCTGGGCACTAGCGGGAGGCCCTATGAGCAGTTCTTC. Translation gives CASSSLGTSGRPYEQFF. The full variable domain, completed using reference TRBV11-2 and TRBJ2-1, is EAGVAQSPRYKIIEKRQSVAFWCNPISGHATLYWYQQILGQGPKLLIQFQNNGVVDDSQLPKDRFSAERLKGVDSTLKIQPAKLEDSAVYLCASSSLGTSGRPYEQFFGPGTRLTVL.

This clone was found a few times. The chain couples TRBV5-1 to TRBJ2-3; 9 bases line up with TRBD2. The CDR3 spans 15 residues. Germline assignment: CDR1 SGHRS and CDR2 YFSETQ. Losses at the gene ends were 0 bases for V and 4 bases for J; bases not matched to a gene: 3. CDR3 residues: CASSLVAGVADTQYF. CDR3 DNA: TGCGCCAGCAGCTTGGTAGCGGGAGTTGCAGATACGCAGTATTTT.

This clone has a handful of counts. The chain combines TRBV5-4 with TRBJ1-1; TRBD1 aligns across 7 bases. The ends lost 0 bases at V and 6 bases at J; junction bases unmatched: 14. The CDR3 is made up of 17 amino acids. Germline V gives CDR1 SGHNT, CDR2 YYREEE (reference sequence). CDR3 sequence reads: CASSLEGRGHTKSEAFF. The CDR3 bases are TGTGCCAGCAGCTTGGAAGGTAGGGGGCACACGAAGTCTGAAGCTTTCTTT.

This clone was detected only a few times. This rearrangement joins TRBV5-1 to TRBJ2-7, with D perhaps TRBD1 (6 bases). Germline V gene sequence: CDR1 SGHRS, CDR2 YFSETQ. This CDR3 contains 14 residues. Trimming pared 0 bases from V and 3 bases from J, leaving 10 bases between. This chain's CDR3 is CASSLGTANYEQYF. The CDR3, as DNA: TGCGCCAGCAGCTTGGGGACAGCCAACTACGAGCAGTACTTC.

This clone has only a few counts. The chain joins TRBV7-6 to TRBJ2-1; 12 bases match TRBD2. After removal of 3 bases from V and 8 bases from J, the junction contained 8 bases not matched to a gene. Germline V gives CDR1 SGHVS, CDR2 FNYEAQ. The CDR3 runs to 16 residues. The CDR3 sequence: CASSFLTSGSLDEQFF. The CDR3 DNA sequence: TGTGCCAGCAGCTTCCTGACTAGCGGGAGTTTAGATGAGCAGTTCTTC.

The rearrangement joins TRBV2 to TRBJ2-3; 7 nucleotides line up with TRBD1. Losses at the gene ends were 10 bases for V and 4 bases for J; bases not matched to a gene: 8. The CDR3 has 13 residues. CDR1 is SNHLY and CDR2 is FYNNEI in the germline V gene. The chain's CDR3 is CANGQVGADTQYF. In DNA, the CDR3 is TGTGCCAACGGACAGGTTGGGGCAGATACGCAGTATTTT.